This T cell receptor beta chain was sequenced during a study of beta chain features in type 1 diabetes. The isolated RNA, all of it, was reverse transcribed, so expressed TCRB transcripts were what got sequenced. The method was immunoSEQ multiplex PCR; TCRdb's version includes in-frame clones alone and lacks a portion of them. The sample holds roughly 700,000 clones; around an eighth are singletons and the top ten take approximately 0.02%. Each of the sorted populations had a purity greater than 95%. Trimming removed 7 bases from V and 5 bases from J, with 23 bases in between. The germline CDR1 and CDR2 sequences are SQVTM and ANQGSEA. The CDR3 is made up of 15 amino acids. This clone was detected a few times. The antigen is unknown. General observations from the study: Type 1 diabetes patients had TCRB CDR3s that were shorter (moderately but significantly so) in all four CD4+ subsets. Type 1 diabetes patients showed fewer insertions and more deletions at VDJ junctions. Any HLA type influence on TCRB rearrangement was left unresolved here.

Sample: naive CD4+ T cells from blood. This clonotype was obtained from a young man with type 1 diabetes. J is TRBJ1-1 and V is TRBV29-1; D unresolved. The CDR3 coding sequence is TGCAGCGGTGCACCCATCGCTTGGAGGAGAACTGAAGCTTTCTTT. It encodes CSGAPIAWRRTEAFF.